Included here is one T cell receptor (beta chain) sequence, with context. Which antigen it targets is not known. No quality values exist for individual bases; no much larger clone is one base distant. Libraries were prepared through the immunoSEQ multiplex PCR assay. Turning to the authors' computational methods: A statistical classification framework was built to diagnose cytomegalovirus status from the catalog of TCR beta chain sequences. TCRdb carries this immuneACCESS record with in-frame sequences only. Its versions omit some clonotypes, under half of them owing to an unresolved V gene in the studies checked, with the rest unexplained. The V and J calls and clone size come from that table; D and trimming were worked out from the DNA. In all, the sample holds about 280,000 clones, and 65% to 90% of those were seen once. Clones ranked in the top ten supply 1% of the sample. The data are from a study of cytomegalovirus exposure and HLA in healthy donors (TCRdb year 2017). In the study overall: According to a later analysis, the 120 or so validation repertoires were produced on the same platform as the 700 or so repertoires of the first cohort. The study aimed to test whether cataloging public T cell receptors could reveal signatures of past pathogen exposure. Along with the 666-subject first cohort, a separate validation cohort of around 120 different subjects was used. High-throughput TCR immunosequencing, statistical association of individual TCRs with disease status, and machine learning were combined to predict cytomegalovirus infection status. General study outcomes and caveats: The study gave a list of about 170 TCR beta chains associated with cytomegalovirus. Most TCR sequences were observed very rarely across donors, whereas some public TCRs were present in many individuals. Cytomegalovirus status was reported to be diagnosed by the classifier with high specificity and sensitivity in both the original and validation cohorts. A later analysis had no HLA typing for the validation cohort, so co-occurrence there was scored across all 120 or so repertoires. In vitro tests confirmed that three of the cytomegalovirus-associated TCR beta chains recognize cytomegalovirus antigens. It was suggested by the authors that the approach could potentially be generalized to other disease states and immunological phenotypes. Subsequent analysis determined that TCRs grouped into clusters in the first cohort also showed a tendency toward co-occurrence across the roughly 120 validation repertoires, and approximately 94% of cluster scores exceeded 0.

Taken from cysteine to phenylalanine, the CDR3 has 12 residues. This entry keeps only the CDR3 DNA: 36 bases, framed from base 1. The V and J ends are trimmed by 0 bases and 8 bases, leaving 10 bases between them. CDR1 and CDR2 are read off the germline V gene (reference sequence) as GTSNPN and SVGIG. The donors belonged to the validation cohort of approximately 130 subjects, which was separate from the roughly 670-subject first cohort. Sequenced material: PBMCs. The chain is assembled from TRBV30 and TRBJ1-1, with no reliable assignment of the D segment. This TCR derives from a woman aged 18-30 years in good health and CMV-seronegative. The sequence in DNA is TGTGCCTGGAGTGTAGTTTCCAGGGAAGCTTTCTTT. Its amino acids are CAWSVVSREAFF.